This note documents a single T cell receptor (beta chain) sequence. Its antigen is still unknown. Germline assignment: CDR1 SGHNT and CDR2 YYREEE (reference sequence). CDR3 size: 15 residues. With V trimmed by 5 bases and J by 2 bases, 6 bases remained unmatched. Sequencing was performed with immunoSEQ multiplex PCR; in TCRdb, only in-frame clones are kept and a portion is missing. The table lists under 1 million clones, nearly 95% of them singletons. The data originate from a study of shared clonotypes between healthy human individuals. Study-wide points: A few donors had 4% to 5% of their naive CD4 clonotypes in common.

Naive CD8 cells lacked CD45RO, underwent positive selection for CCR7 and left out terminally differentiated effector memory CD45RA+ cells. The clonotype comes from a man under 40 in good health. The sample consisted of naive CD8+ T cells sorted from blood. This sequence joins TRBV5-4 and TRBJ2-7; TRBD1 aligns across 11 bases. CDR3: CASRTGQGVTYEQYF. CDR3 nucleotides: TGTGCCAGCAGGACGGGACAGGGGGTTACCTACGAGCAGTACTTC.